The entry that follows covers one T cell receptor beta chain sequence. The antigen is undetermined. This entry belongs to a study of cytomegalovirus exposure and HLA in healthy donors. Study results and caveats: A few chains tied to CMV proved CMV antigen-specific in vitro.

Generated by immunoSEQ multiplex PCR, the TCRdb table keeps only in-frame clones and is missing some. Among about 240,000 clones, approximately 83% were seen once, and the ten largest hold around 1.2%. Between the trimmed V and J ends, which lost 3 bases and 1 base, there was a span of 12 bases. Germline V gene lookup returns CDR1 MDHEN and CDR2 SYDVKM. The CDR3 spans 15 residues. The TCR was taken from a woman aged 25 to 45 in good health and CMV-seropositive. The sequenced sample was PBMCs. The chain couples TRBV28 to TRBJ1-1; no firm D call. The CDR3 DNA is TGTGCCAGCAGTTTCGACCGAGCGCGGAACACTGAAGCTTTCTTT. This sequence encodes CASSFDRARNTEAFF.